The next 22 T cell receptor beta chains were all read from a single sample in a study of T-cell memory formation after mild COVID-19. MiXCR, run by TCRdb on the 5' RACE reads, gives a single entry per CDR3 protein. The sample includes about 560,000 distinct CDR3 sequences, roughly 22% of them seen just once. The sample taken for sequencing was PBMCs or a T cell subset sorted from them (not recorded which). The receptors were gathered from an adult woman who had mild COVID-19 (a few samples of this study predate the infection). Cell type and time point are not known.

The V and J genes are TRBV6-1 and TRBJ1-1; TRBD1 might be the D (5 bases). V was pared by 4 bases and J by 0 bases, with 18 bases between. Per the germline V gene, CDR1 is MNHNS and CDR2 is SASEGT. This CDR3 is built from 17 residues. The DNA for the CDR3 is TGTGCCAGCAGTGCCGGGCCGGGGCATGGTATGAACACTGAAGCTTTCTTT. This sequence encodes CASSAGPGHGMNTEAFF.

The chain uses TRBV5-5 and TRBJ1-4; D is possibly TRBD1 (6 bases). Trimming stripped 3 bases from V and 7 bases from J, with 13 bases between. CDR1 and CDR2 (germline): SGHKS, YYEKEE (reference sequence). This CDR3 comprises 14 residues. The CDR3 region has the DNA TGTGCCAGCAGCTCTGGACAGCTGGCTGAAAAACTGTTTTTT. Residues: CASSSGQLAEKLFF. Complete variable domain (other parts from reference TRBV5-5 and TRBJ1-4): DAGVTQSPTHLIKTRGQQVTLRCSPISGHKSVSWYQQVLGQGPQFIFQYYEKEERGRGNFPDRFSARQFPNYSSELNVNALLLGDSALYLCASSSGQLAEKLFFGSGTQLSVL.

This clonotype showed up just a few times. This chain connects TRBV5-6 to TRBJ1-6, with D tentatively TRBD1 (5 bases). V was clipped by 4 bases and J by 10 bases, with 15 bases between them. The CDR3 length is 14 residues. The V gene's germline CDR1 is SGHDT and CDR2 YYEEEE. CDR3 sequence: CASSKEGVRSPLHF. The CDR3 DNA follows: TGTGCCAGCAGCAAGGAAGGGGTCCGATCACCCCTCCACTTT.

V is TRBV27 and J is TRBJ2-1, with TRBD2 identical over 11 bases. Germline trimming cut 8 bases from V and 4 bases from J; bases unmatched to any gene: 7. This CDR3 has 15 amino acids. Germline V gene sequence: CDR1 MNHEY, CDR2 SMNVEV (reference sequence). This CDR3 reads CASVPLAGGYNEQFF. CDR3 in DNA: TGTGCCAGCGTCCCGCTAGCGGGAGGATACAATGAGCAGTTCTTC.

CDR3 in amino acids: CAWSVMAEKLFF. CDR3 DNA: TGTGCCTGGAGTGTAATGGCCGAAAAACTGTTTTTT. The J gene is TRBJ1-4, the V gene TRBV30; D gene ambiguous. Trimming pared 0 bases from V and 8 bases from J, leaving 7 bases between. This CDR3 has 12 amino acids. Germline V gene data show CDR1 as GTSNPN and CDR2 as SVGIG (reference sequence).

This clonotype showed up just a few times. The genes are TRBV5-6 and TRBJ2-7; D remains unclear. Trimming stripped 5 bases from V and 3 bases from J, with 9 bases between. The CDR3 totals 12 residues. Germline lookup yields CDR1 SGHDT and CDR2 YYEEEE. CDR3 sequence reads: CASSRQDYEQYF. As DNA, the CDR3 is TGTGCCAGCAGTAGGCAGGACTACGAGCAGTACTTC.

The J gene is TRBJ2-5, the V gene TRBV29-1, with TRBD1 matching over 10 bases. The CDR3 runs to 12 residues. Germline CDR1 reads SQVTM; CDR2 reads ANQGSEA. DNA of the CDR3: TGCAGAAGGGGACAGGGGTTAGAGACCCAGTACTTC. This sequence encodes CRRGQGLETQYF. The full variable domain, with the rest looked up from reference TRBV29-1 and TRBJ2-5, is SAVISQKPSRDICQRGTSLTIQCQVDSQVTMMFWYRQQPGQSLTLIATANQGSEATYESGFVIDKFPISRPNLTFSTLTVSNMSPEDSSIYLCRRGQGLETQYFGPGTRLLVL.

The chain recombines TRBV6-5 with TRBJ2-1; 8 bases align to TRBD2. Trimming at V came to 6 bases and at J to 2 bases, leaving 12 bases not matched to a gene. In germline, CDR1 is MNHEY, CDR2 SVGAGI. The CDR3 contains 17 residues. CDR3 amino acids: CASRPLSLTSAYNEQFF. The CDR3 region has the DNA TGTGCCAGCAGACCATTGAGTTTGACTAGCGCCTACAATGAGCAGTTCTTC.

This chain connects TRBV9 to TRBJ2-7, with TRBD1 matching 9 bases. Germline lookup yields CDR1 SGDLS and CDR2 YYNGEE. V was pared by 4 bases and J by 7 bases, with 15 bases of the junction left unmatched. This CDR3 spans 16 amino acids. The CDR3 nucleotides are TGTGCCAGCAGCAACGCTCCCGGGACAGGGTGGAGAGAGCAGTACTTC. As protein: CASSNAPGTGWREQYF. The full variable domain, rest sourced from reference TRBV9 and TRBJ2-7, is DSGVTQTPKHLITATGQRVTLRCSPRSGDLSVYWYQQSLDQGLQFLIQYYNGEERAKGNILERFSAQQFPDLHSELNLSSLELGDSALYFCASSNAPGTGWREQYFGPGTRLTVT.

The chain employs TRBV20-1 and TRBJ1-2; D gene ambiguous. The CDR3 is made up of 12 amino acids. Trimming stripped 7 bases from V and 4 bases from J, with 13 bases between. Germline assignment: CDR1 DFQATT and CDR2 SNEGSKA (reference sequence). Written as DNA, the CDR3 is TGCAGTGGGATGTCTCCCACCTATGGCTACACCTTC. Its translation is CSGMSPTYGYTF.

The chain has TRBV5-1 and TRBJ2-3, with 10 bases lining up with TRBD2. The length of the CDR3 is 16 residues. Trimming removed 1 base from V and 5 bases from J; junction bases left unmatched: 7. Germline V lookup: CDR1 SGHRS, CDR2 YFSETQ. CDR3 DNA sequence: TGCGCCAGCAGCTTGCGCTCTAGCGGGAGTATAGATACGCAGTATTTT. Encoded protein: CASSLRSSGSIDTQYF.

J is TRBJ2-1 and V is TRBV6-1; maybe TRBD1 (5 bases). CDR1 is MNHNS, CDR2 SASEGT, per germline. Trimming took 2 bases from V and 9 from J, leaving 17 bases between them. The CDR3 has 15 residues. The CDR3, as DNA: TGTGCCAGCAGTGAAAACTTCGGGCAGGGCGGTGAGCAGTTCTTC. Amino acid sequence: CASSENFGQGGEQFF.

The chain combines TRBV12-3 or TRBV12-4 with TRBJ1-5, with no clear D. Trimming took 6 bases from V and 6 from J, leaving 9 bases between them. This CDR3 has 12 amino acids. CDR3: CASSPTTQPQHF. As DNA, the CDR3 is TGTGCCAGCAGCCCTACTACTCAGCCCCAGCATTTT.

This clonotype was observed a handful of times. This rearrangement joins TRBV5-1 to TRBJ1-1, with 8 bases lining up with TRBD1. The CDR3 is 14 residues long. V was clipped by 3 bases and J by 4 bases; unmatched bases: 5. CDR1 is SGHRS, CDR2 YFSETQ, per germline. The CDR3 DNA sequence: TGCGCCAGCAGCTCGATCCAGGGGGCCACTGAAGCTTTCTTT. Translated, it gives CASSSIQGATEAFF. The whole variable domain, remainder taken from reference TRBV5-1 and TRBJ1-1, is KAGVTQTPRYLIKTRGQQVTLSCSPISGHRSVSWYQQTPGQGLQFLFEYFSETQRNKGNFPGRFSGRQFSNSRSEMNVSTLELGDSALYLCASSSIQGATEAFFGQGTRLTVV.

The table lists this clonotype with a few counts. The rearrangement uses TRBV10-3 and TRBJ1-5, with a weak D call TRBD1 (6 bases). The CDR3 has 13 amino acids. Looked up from germline, CDR1 is ENHRY and CDR2 is SYGVKD. The germline V and J ends were trimmed by 5 bases and 7 bases, with 12 bases remaining between them. CDR3 sequence (DNA): TGTGCCATCAGTTCCGAGAGGGGGCAGCCCCAGCATTTT. Amino acids: CAISSERGQPQHF.

For this clonotype: An end of the junction does not agree with germline; a read error may underlie this. The chain has TRBV12-3 or TRBV12-4 and TRBJ2-2; D possibly matches TRBD1 or TRBD2 (6 bases each). This CDR3 comprises 18 residues. The CDR3 region has the DNA TGTGCCAGCAGTTTGACCCGGGACTGGGGGCCGAACGCCGGGGAGCTGTTTTTT. As protein: CASSLTRDWGPNAGELFF.

This clonotype has just a few counts. The rearrangement links TRBV5-4 to TRBJ2-3; possibly TRBD1 for D (5 bases). V dropped 1 base and J dropped 2 bases, with 11 bases sitting between them. Germline V lookup: CDR1 SGHNT, CDR2 YYREEE (reference sequence). CDR3 size: 15 residues. The CDR3 sequence: CASSLYQGSTDTQYF. CDR3 nucleotides: TGTGCCAGCAGCTTGTACCAGGGATCCACAGATACGCAGTATTTT. Variable domain in full (rest from reference TRBV5-4 and TRBJ2-3): ETGVTQSPTHLIKTRGQQVTLRCSSQSGHNTVSWYQQALGQGPQFIFQYYREEENGRGNFPPRFSGLQFPNYSSELNVNALELDDSALYLCASSLYQGSTDTQYFGPGTRLTVL.

This clonotype came up a few times. The chain employs TRBV3-1 and TRBJ2-1; D call uncertain. Between the trimmed V and J ends, which lost 0 bases and 7 bases, there was a span of 13 bases. Per germline, CDR1 LGHDT and CDR2 YNNKEL (reference sequence). CDR3 length: 15 residues. Here the CDR3 DNA reads TGTGCCAGCAGCCAAGACCCCTCGGTTGGGAATGAGCAGTTCTTC. It yields the protein CASSQDPSVGNEQFF.

The CDR3 region is CASSLYERTEAFF. The CDR3 DNA sequence: TGTGCCAGCAGTTTATATGAAAGGACTGAAGCTTTCTTT. V gene TRBV27 combines with J gene TRBJ1-1; D unclear. Germline CDR1 MNHEY, CDR2 SMNVEV (reference sequence). The CDR3 has 13 amino acids. The V and J ends lost 1 base and 5 bases respectively, with 8 bases between them.

This clonotype was counted ten times or more. This sequence joins TRBV7-2 and TRBJ2-2, with 10 bases identical to TRBD2. The CDR3 is made up of 16 amino acids. Per germline, CDR1 SGHTA and CDR2 FQGNSA. Trimming at V came to 3 bases and at J to 4 bases, leaving 5 bases not matched to a gene. In nucleotides, the CDR3 is TGTGCCAGCAGCTTCGGGCTAGCGGGAGTCACCGGGGAGCTGTTTTTT. As protein: CASSFGLAGVTGELFF.

V usage is TRBV4-1 and J usage is TRBJ1-1; TRBD1 is a possible D gene (6 bases). The CDR3 spans 16 residues. Looked up from germline, CDR1 is MGHRA and CDR2 is YSYEKL. The V gene lost 0 bases and the J gene lost 6 bases, with 17 bases spanning the gap. In nucleotides, the CDR3 is TGCGCCAGCAGCCAAGAGGTACAGGGTATCTGGCCTGAAGCTTTCTTT. It specifies CASSQEVQGIWPEAFF.

The chain carries TRBV2 and TRBJ1-3; D might be TRBD1 (5 bases). Germline CDR1 and CDR2: SNHLY and FYNNEI. V lost 5 bases to trimming and J lost 4 bases, with 15 bases between them. CDR3 length: 15 residues. The CDR3 reads CASSRASGDGNTIYF. DNA of the CDR3: TGTGCCAGCAGTCGCGCGAGCGGGGACGGAAACACCATATATTTT.